The 7 T cell receptor beta chains in this list originate from one sample, sequenced in a study of CXCR3-negative and CXCR3-positive naive CD8 T cells. Preparation of TRB cDNA libraries relied on 5' RACE carrying UMI labels. From the 5' RACE reads, TCRdb lists one entry per CDR3 protein and no DNA. The sample's table shows under 70,000 distinct CDR3 sequences. The sequencing input was memory CD8+ T cells from blood. All receptors come from a human donor in good health. Some clones in this sample may be carry-over from other donors' samples.

This sequence joins TRBV19 and TRBJ1-3. From germline, CDR1 is LNHDA and CDR2 SQIVND (reference sequence). The CDR3 extends over 14 amino acids. CDR3 amino acids: CASSIGGSENTIYF.

The chain carries TRBV11-2 and TRBJ2-1; TCRdb's assignment of TRBD2 cannot be checked, as there is no DNA. CDR1 SGHAT and CDR2 FQNNGV come from the germline V gene. This CDR3 has 14 amino acids. CDR3 loop: CASSLVSGVHEQFF. Full variable domain (remainder filled in from reference TRBV11-2 and TRBJ2-1): EAGVAQSPRYKIIEKRQSVAFWCNPISGHATLYWYQQILGQGPKLLIQFQNNGVVDDSQLPKDRFSAERLKGVDSTLKIQPAKLEDSAVYLCASSLVSGVHEQFFGPGTRLTVL.

The chain carries TRBV3-1 and TRBJ1-4; the D gene TCRdb calls, TRBD1, cannot be checked with no DNA. The CDR3 totals 18 residues. CDR1 LGHDT and CDR2 YNNKEL come from the germline V gene (reference sequence). The CDR3 here is CASSQDLRAQGEGEKLFF.

J is TRBJ2-2 and V is TRBV7-2; TCRdb proposes TRBD1, but this gene call is untestable without DNA. CDR3 length equals 16 residues. Germline V gives CDR1 SGHTA, CDR2 FQGNSA. CDR3: CASSTGPWSNTGELFF.

The chain uses TRBV14 and TRBJ2-7; without DNA, the TCRdb call of TRBD1 cannot be checked. Germline CDR1 SGHDN, CDR2 FVKESK. The CDR3 extends over 13 amino acids. The CDR3 sequence is CASSAAWAYEQYF. Complete variable domain (other parts from reference TRBV14 and TRBJ2-7): EAGVTQFPSHSVIEKGQTVTLRCDPISGHDNLYWYRRVMGKEIKFLLHFVKESKQDESGMPNNRFLAERTGGTYSTLKVQPAELEDSGVYFCASSAAWAYEQYFGPGTRLTVT.

V usage is TRBV10-3 and J usage is TRBJ2-5; the D call of TRBD2 rests on TCRdb alone, since no DNA is present to check it. The CDR3 covers 15 residues. The germline V gene has CDR1 ENHRY and CDR2 SYGVKD. CDR3 region: CAISTSGAEQETQYF.

The V call is TRBV5-1, the J call TRBJ2-7; TCRdb's D call, TRBD1, is unchecked because there is no DNA. Germline assignment: CDR1 SGHRS and CDR2 YFSETQ. The CDR3 sequence is 16 residues long. The CDR3 loop is CASSSVGRNVLYEQYF.